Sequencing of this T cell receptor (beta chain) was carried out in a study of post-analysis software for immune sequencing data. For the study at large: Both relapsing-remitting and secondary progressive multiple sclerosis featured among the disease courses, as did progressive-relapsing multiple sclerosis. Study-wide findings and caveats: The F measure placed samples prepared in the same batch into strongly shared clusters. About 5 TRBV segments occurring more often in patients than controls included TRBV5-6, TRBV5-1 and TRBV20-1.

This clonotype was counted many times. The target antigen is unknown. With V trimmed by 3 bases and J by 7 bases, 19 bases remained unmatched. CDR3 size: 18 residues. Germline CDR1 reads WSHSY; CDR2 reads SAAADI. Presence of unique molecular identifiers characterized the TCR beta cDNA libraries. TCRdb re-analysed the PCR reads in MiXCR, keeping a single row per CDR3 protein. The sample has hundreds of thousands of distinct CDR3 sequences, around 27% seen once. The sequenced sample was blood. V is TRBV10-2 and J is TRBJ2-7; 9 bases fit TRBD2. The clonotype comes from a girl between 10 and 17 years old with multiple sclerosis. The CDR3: CASSDYQVGGRAMQEQYF. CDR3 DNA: TGCGCCAGCAGTGATTATCAGGTCGGCGGGAGGGCCATGCAGGAGCAGTACTTC.